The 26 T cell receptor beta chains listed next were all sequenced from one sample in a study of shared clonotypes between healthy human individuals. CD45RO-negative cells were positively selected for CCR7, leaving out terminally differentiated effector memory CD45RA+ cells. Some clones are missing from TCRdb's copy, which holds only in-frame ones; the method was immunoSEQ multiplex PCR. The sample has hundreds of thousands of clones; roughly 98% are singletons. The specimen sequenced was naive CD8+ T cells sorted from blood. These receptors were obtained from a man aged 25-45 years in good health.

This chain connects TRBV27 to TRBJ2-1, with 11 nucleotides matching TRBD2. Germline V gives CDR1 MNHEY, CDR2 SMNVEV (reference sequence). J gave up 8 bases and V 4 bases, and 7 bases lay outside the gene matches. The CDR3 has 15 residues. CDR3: CASSYLSGRADEQFF. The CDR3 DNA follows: TGTGCCAGCAGTTATCTTAGCGGGAGGGCCGATGAGCAGTTCTTC.

The CDR3 here is CASRTGLAGLNEQFF. CDR3 coding DNA: TGTGCCAGCAGGACGGGACTAGCGGGACTCAATGAGCAGTTCTTC. The V call is TRBV27, the J call TRBJ2-1; 13 positions match TRBD2. The ends lost 6 bases at V and 6 bases at J; junction bases unmatched: 5. The CDR3 consists of 15 residues. Germline CDR1 is MNHEY and CDR2 is SMNVEV (reference sequence).

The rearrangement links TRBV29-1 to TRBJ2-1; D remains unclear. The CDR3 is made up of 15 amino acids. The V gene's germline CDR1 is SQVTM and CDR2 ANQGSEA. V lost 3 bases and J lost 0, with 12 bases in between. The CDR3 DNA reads TGCAGCGTTGATTTGGTTCTCGACTCCTACAATGAGCAGTTCTTC. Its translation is CSVDLVLDSYNEQFF.

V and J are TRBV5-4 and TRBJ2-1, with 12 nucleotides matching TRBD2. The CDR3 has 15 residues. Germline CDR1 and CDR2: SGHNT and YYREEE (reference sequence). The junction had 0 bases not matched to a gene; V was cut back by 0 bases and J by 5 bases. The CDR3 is CASSLGLAGDNEQFF. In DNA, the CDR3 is TGTGCCAGCAGCTTGGGACTAGCGGGAGACAATGAGCAGTTCTTC.

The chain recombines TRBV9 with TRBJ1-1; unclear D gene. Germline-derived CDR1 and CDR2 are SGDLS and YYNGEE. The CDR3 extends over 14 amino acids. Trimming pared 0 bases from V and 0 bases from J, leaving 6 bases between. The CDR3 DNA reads TGTGCCAGCAGCGTAGAATGGTTGAACACTGAAGCTTTCTTT. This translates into CASSVEWLNTEAFF.

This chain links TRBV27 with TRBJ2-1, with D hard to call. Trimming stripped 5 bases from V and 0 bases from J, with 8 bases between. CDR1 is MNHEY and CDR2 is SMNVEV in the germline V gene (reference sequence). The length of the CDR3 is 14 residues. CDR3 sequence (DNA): TGTGCCAGCAGTCCCCTGGCCTCCTACAATGAGCAGTTCTTC. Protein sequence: CASSPLASYNEQFF.

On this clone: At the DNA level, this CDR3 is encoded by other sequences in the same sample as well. CDR3 sequence: CASSLAQGNTEAFF. The CDR3 bases are TGTGCCAGCAGCTTAGCTCAGGGGAACACTGAAGCTTTCTTT. The rearrangement joins TRBV11-2 to TRBJ1-1, with D possibly being TRBD1 (5 bases). CDR1 and CDR2 (germline): SGHAT, FQNNGV. Trimming took 1 base from V and 1 from J, leaving 7 bases between them. The CDR3 totals 14 residues.

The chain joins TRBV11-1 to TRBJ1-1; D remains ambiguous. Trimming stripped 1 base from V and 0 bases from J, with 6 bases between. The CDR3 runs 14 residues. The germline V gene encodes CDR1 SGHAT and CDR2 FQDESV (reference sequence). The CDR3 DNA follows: TGTGCCAGCAGCTTAGATCTCATGAACACTGAAGCTTTCTTT. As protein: CASSLDLMNTEAFF.

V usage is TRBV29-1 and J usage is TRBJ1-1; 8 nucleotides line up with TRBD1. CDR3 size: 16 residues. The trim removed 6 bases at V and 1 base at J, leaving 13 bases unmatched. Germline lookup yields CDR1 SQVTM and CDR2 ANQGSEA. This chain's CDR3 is CSVEGTGLTTNTEAFF. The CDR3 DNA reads TGCAGCGTGGAGGGGACAGGACTTACGACGAACACTGAAGCTTTCTTT.

The CDR3 nucleotides read TGTGCCAGCTCACCACCGGGGTTCGGACTAGCGGGAGACCCCACAGATACGCAGTATTTT. This gives the protein CASSPPGFGLAGDPTDTQYF. The chain is built from TRBV18 and TRBJ2-3, with 13 bases matching TRBD2. Germline V CDR1 and CDR2: KGHSH, LQKENI. The CDR3 sequence is 20 residues long. Losses at the gene ends were 0 bases for V and 2 bases for J; bases not matched to a gene: 11.

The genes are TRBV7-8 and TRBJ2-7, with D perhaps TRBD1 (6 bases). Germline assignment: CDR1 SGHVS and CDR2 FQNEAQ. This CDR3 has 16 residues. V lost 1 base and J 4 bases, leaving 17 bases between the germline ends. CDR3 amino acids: CASSLGFGRGLYEQYF. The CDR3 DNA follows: TGTGCCAGCAGCTTAGGTTTTGGCAGGGGATTATACGAGCAGTACTTC.

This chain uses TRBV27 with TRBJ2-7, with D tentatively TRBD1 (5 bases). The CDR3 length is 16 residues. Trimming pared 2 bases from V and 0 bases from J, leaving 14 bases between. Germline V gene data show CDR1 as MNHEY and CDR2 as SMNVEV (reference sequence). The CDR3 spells CASSLNGAWSSYEQYF. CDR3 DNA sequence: TGTGCCAGCAGTTTAAATGGGGCCTGGAGCTCCTACGAGCAGTACTTC.

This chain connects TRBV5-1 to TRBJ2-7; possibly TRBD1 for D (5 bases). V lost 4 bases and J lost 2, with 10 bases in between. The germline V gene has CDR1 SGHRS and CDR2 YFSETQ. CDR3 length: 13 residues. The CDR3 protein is CASSAGQAYEQYF. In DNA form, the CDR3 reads TGCGCCAGCAGCGCCGGACAAGCCTACGAGCAGTACTTC.

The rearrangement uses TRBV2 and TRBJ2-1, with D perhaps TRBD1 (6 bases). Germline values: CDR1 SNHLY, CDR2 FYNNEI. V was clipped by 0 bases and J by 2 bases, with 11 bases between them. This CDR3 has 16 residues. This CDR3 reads CASSEATRGTYNEQFF. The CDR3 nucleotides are TGTGCCAGCAGTGAAGCCACCAGGGGAACCTACAATGAGCAGTTCTTC.

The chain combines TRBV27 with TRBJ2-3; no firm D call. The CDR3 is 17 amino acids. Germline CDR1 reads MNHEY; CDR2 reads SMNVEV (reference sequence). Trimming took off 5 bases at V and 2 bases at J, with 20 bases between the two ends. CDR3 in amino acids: CASSRQMPDLITDTQYF. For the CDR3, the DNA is TGTGCCAGCAGTCGGCAAATGCCGGATCTTATCACAGATACGCAGTATTTT.

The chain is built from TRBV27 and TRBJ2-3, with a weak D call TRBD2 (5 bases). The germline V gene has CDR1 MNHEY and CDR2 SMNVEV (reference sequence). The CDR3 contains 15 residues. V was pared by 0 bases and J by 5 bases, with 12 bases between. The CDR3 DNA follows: TGTGCCAGCAGTTTATCGCCCGGGGATGGAGATACGCAGTATTTT. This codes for CASSLSPGDGDTQYF.

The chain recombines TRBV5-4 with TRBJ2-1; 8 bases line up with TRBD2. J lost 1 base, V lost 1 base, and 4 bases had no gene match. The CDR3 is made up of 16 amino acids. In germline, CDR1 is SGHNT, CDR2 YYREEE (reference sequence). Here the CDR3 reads CASSLIAGLSYNEQFF. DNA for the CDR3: TGTGCCAGCAGCTTGATAGCGGGACTGTCCTACAATGAGCAGTTCTTC.

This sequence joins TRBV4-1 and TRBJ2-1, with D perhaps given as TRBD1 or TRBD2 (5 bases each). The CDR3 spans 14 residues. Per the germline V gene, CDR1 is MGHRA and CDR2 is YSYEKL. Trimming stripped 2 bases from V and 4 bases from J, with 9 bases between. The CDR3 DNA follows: TGCGCCAGCAGCCAACAGGGACCGTACAATGAGCAGTTCTTC. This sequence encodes CASSQQGPYNEQFF.

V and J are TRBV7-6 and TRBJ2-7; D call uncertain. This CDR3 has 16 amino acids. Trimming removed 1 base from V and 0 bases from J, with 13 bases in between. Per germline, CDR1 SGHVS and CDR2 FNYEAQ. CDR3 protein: CASSLEGPEFSYEQYF. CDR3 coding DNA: TGTGCCAGCAGCTTAGAGGGCCCCGAATTCTCCTACGAGCAGTACTTC.

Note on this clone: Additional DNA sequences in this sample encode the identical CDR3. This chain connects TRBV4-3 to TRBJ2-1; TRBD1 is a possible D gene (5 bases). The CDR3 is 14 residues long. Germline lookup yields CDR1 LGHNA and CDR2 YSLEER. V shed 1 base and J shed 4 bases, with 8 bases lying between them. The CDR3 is CASSQGQGYNEQFF. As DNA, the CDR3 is TGCGCCAGCAGCCAAGGGCAGGGATACAATGAGCAGTTCTTC.

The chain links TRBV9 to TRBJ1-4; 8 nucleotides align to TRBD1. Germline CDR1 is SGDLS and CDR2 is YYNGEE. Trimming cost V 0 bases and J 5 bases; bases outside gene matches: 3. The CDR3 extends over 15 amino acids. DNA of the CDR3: TGTGCCAGCAGCGTAGGGGACAGGCTAAATGAAAAACTGTTTTTT. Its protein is CASSVGDRLNEKLFF.

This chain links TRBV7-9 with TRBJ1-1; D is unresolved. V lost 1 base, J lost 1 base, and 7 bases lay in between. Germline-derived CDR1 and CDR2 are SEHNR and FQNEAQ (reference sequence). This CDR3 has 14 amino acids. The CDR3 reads CASSLVGKNTEAFF. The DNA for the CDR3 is TGTGCCAGCAGCTTAGTGGGCAAGAACACTGAAGCTTTCTTT.

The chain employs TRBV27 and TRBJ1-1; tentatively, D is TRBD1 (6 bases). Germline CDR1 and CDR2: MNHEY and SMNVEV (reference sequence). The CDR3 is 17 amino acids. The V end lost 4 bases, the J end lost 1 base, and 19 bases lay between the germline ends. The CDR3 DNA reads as TGTGCCAGCAGTTCAAGATACCAAGGACAGACGAACACTGAAGCTTTCTTT. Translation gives CASSSRYQGQTNTEAFF.

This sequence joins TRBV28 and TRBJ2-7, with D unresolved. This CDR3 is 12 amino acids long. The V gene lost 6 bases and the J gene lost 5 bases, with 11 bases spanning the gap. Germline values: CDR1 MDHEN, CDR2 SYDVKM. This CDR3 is CASSHTGHEQYF. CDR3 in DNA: TGTGCCAGCAGCCACACCGGGCACGAGCAGTACTTC.

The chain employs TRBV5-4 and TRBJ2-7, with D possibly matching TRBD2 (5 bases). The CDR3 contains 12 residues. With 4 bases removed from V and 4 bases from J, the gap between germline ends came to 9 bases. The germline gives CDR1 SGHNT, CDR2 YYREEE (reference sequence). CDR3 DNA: TGTGCCAGCAGCCATGGACTGTACGAGCAGTACTTC. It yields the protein CASSHGLYEQYF.

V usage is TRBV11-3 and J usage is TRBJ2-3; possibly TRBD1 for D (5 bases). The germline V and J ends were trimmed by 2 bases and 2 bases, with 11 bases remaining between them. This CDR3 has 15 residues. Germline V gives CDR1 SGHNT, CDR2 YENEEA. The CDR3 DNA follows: TGTGCCAGCAGCTTAAGGGGTGGGAACACAGATACGCAGTATTTT. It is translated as CASSLRGGNTDTQYF.